These T cell receptor beta chains were read from a single sample in a study of T cell repertoires in cytomegalovirus infection. From the reads, TCRdb called clonotypes with MiXCR, one entry per CDR3 protein. The table shows more than 400,000 distinct CDR3 sequences, with around 27% occurring only once. The sample was PBMCs. The source is a human donor in good health (CMV status not recorded). Some clones in this sample may be carry-over from other donors' samples. Each CDR3 is given with its conserved first and last residue. The D gene is left open where the match is weak. Clone sizes are given selectively: once, few, many, or a class where the clone is expanded.

d_gene	abundance	v_gene	j_gene	CDR3aa	CDR3nt
.	.	TRBV7-9	TRBJ2-1	CASGRTDEQFF	TGTGCCAGCGGTCGGACCGATGAGCAGTTCTTC
TRBD2	.	TRBV6-2/TRBV6-3	TRBJ2-1	CASSYGRLAGSNEQFF	TGTGCCAGCAGTTACGGGCGGCTAGCGGGAAGCAATGAGCAGTTCTTC
.	.	TRBV4-1	TRBJ1-3	CASSQFPQGGPGNTIYF	TGCGCCAGCAGCCAATTCCCACAGGGTGGACCTGGAAACACCATATATTTT
TRBD1	.	TRBV5-6	TRBJ1-1	CASRSGQGTEAFF	TGTGCCAGCAGAAGCGGACAGGGGACTGAAGCTTTCTTT
.	few	TRBV29-1	TRBJ2-7	CSVGGTYEQYF	TGCAGCGTTGGCGGTACCTACGAGCAGTACTTC
TRBD2	many	TRBV7-2	TRBJ2-6	CASSLVLLAGGAGANVLTF	TGTGCCAGCAGCTTAGTACTACTAGCGGGAGGCGCTGGGGCCAACGTCCTGACTTTC
.	once	TRBV7-3	TRBJ2-1	CASKKDGYEQFF	TGTGCCAGCAAGAAGGATGGGTATGAGCAGTTCTTC
.	few	TRBV15	TRBJ1-3	CATSRDKRQIPIYF	TGTGCCACCAGCAGAGATAAAAGACAGATCCCCATATATTTT
.	.	TRBV7-2	TRBJ1-2	CASSLGLGPRGYTF	TGTGCCAGCAGCTTAGGGTTAGGGCCCCGTGGCTACACCTTC
.	many	TRBV7-8	TRBJ2-5	CASSPGFAETQYF	TGTGCCAGCAGCCCGGGGTTCGCAGAGACCCAGTACTTC
TRBD1	.	TRBV12-3/TRBV12-4	TRBJ1-5	CASSSITGGSNQPQHF	TGTGCCAGCAGTTCAATAACAGGGGGTAGCAATCAGCCCCAGCATTTT
.	.	TRBV28	TRBJ1-2	CASSQEQGISSHGYTF	TGTGCCAGCAGCCAAGAACAGGGAATCTCGTCTCATGGCTACACCTTC
.	few	TRBV10-3	TRBJ2-3	CASKVQGTDTQYF	TGTGCCAGCAAAGTTCAGGGCACAGATACGCAGTATTTT
TRBD1	.	TRBV11-3	TRBJ1-2	CASSLVSPRQGLTNYGYTF	TGTGCCAGCAGCTTAGTGTCCCCAAGACAGGGATTAACTAACTATGGCTACACCTTC
.	.	TRBV19	TRBJ1-2	CASSMWGRGGPSDYGYTF	TGTGCCAGTAGTATGTGGGGCAGGGGAGGCCCGTCGGACTATGGCTACACCTTC
.	many	TRBV7-2	TRBJ2-5	CASSSLQETQYF	TGTGCCAGCAGCTCTTTACAAGAGACCCAGTACTTC
TRBD1	many	TRBV7-2	TRBJ2-5	CASSANTGASETQYF	TGTGCCAGCAGCGCCAATACAGGGGCGTCAGAGACCCAGTACTTC
TRBD1	.	TRBV19	TRBJ1-6	CASSRRDRGSPLHF	TGTGCCAGTAGTAGGAGGGACAGGGGTTCACCCCTCCACTTT
TRBD1	.	TRBV6-2/TRBV6-3	TRBJ2-1	CASSPWGQGSPEQFF	TGTGCCAGCAGCCCCTGGGGACAGGGAAGCCCTGAGCAGTTCTTC
.	.	TRBV7-2	TRBJ2-1	CASSFQSGTHNNEEFF	TGTGCCAGCAGCTTTCAATCCGGGACTCATAACAATGAGGAGTTCTTC
TRBD2	.	TRBV6-1	TRBJ2-3	CASKWTSGLDTQYF	TGTGCCAGCAAATGGACTAGCGGGTTGGATACGCAGTATTTT
TRBD1	few	TRBV6-5	TRBJ2-7	CASNGQGSEQYF	TGTGCCAGCAACGGACAGGGTTCCGAGCAGTACTTC
TRBD2	few	TRBV20-1	TRBJ2-5	CSARSGLDPQETQYF	TGCAGTGCTAGATCAGGACTAGACCCCCAAGAGACCCAGTACTTC
.	.	TRBV20-1	TRBJ2-5	CSASTLLRTQETQYF	TGCAGTGCTAGTACGCTGCTGAGGACCCAAGAGACCCAGTACTTC
.	few	TRBV10-3	TRBJ1-6	CAISDYGSPLHF	TGTGCCATCAGTGATTATGGTTCACCCCTCCACTTT